This T cell receptor beta chain was observed in a study of blood T cell repertoires in COVID-19. Whole-study context: Collection of acute and convalescent COVID-19 samples took place in the United States, Italy and Spain. T cells, B-cell-depleted T cells, or PBMCs provided the cDNA or gDNA that served as material.

The data were produced by immunoSEQ multiplex PCR, yet TCRdb's version contains in-frame clones alone and is incomplete. The data contain around 200,000 clones, around nine tenths of them seen just once; the ten biggest clones take up roughly 4.9%. The CDR3 is 14 residues long. Germline values: CDR1 LNHDA, CDR2 SQIVND (reference sequence). J was trimmed by 4 bases and V by 6 bases; bases with no gene match: 5. Cohorts were determined from participant-reported clinical history. The V call is TRBV19, the J call TRBJ2-7; 11 positions agree with TRBD2. Material for sequencing was PBMCs or T cells enriched from blood (not recorded which). The TCR comes from a woman aged 25 to 39 who had been exposed to COVID-19. CDR3 amino acids: CASRVTSGAYEQYF. The CDR3 nucleotides are TGTGCCAGTAGAGTGACTAGCGGGGCTTACGAGCAGTACTTC.